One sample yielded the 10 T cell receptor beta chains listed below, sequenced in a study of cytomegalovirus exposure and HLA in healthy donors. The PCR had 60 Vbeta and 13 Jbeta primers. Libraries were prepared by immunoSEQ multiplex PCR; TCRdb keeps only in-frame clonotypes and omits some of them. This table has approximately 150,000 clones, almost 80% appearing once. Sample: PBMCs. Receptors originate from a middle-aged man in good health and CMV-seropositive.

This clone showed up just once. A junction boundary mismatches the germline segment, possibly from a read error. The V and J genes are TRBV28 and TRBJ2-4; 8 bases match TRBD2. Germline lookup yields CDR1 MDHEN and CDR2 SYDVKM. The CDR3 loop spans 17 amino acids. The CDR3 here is CASSLFEAGLAKNSQYF. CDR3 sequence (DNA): TGTGCCAGCAGTTTATTCGAGGCAGGACTAGCCAAAAACAGTCAGTACTTC.

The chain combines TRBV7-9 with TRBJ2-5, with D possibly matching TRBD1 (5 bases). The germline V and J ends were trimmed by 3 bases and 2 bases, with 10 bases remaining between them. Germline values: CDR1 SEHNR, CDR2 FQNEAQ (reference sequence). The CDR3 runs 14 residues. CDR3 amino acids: CASSLNQGQETQYF. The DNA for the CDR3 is TGTGCCAGCAGCTTGAATCAGGGACAAGAGACCCAGTACTTC.

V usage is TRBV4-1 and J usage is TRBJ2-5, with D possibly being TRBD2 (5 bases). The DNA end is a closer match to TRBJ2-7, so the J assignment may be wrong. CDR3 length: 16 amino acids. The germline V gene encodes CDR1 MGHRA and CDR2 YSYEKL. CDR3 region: CASSRLRTRDAYEQYF. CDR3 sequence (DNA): TGCGCCAGCAGCCGTTTAAGGACTCGCGATGCCTACGAGCAGTACTTC.

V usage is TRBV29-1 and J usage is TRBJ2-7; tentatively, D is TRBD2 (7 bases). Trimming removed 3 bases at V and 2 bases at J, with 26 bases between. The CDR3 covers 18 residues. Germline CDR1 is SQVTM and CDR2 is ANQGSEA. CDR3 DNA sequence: TGCAGCGTTGACGAACACACCCGGGACAAGGGGGGGGCCTACGAGCAGTACTTC. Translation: CSVDEHTRDKGGAYEQYF.

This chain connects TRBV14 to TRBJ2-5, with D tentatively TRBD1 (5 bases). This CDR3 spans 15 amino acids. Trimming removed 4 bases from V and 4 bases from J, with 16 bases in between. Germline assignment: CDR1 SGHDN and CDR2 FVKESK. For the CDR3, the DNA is TGTGCCAGCAGCCGACGGCAGGGCCATCGAGAGACCCAGTACTTC. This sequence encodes CASSRRQGHRETQYF.

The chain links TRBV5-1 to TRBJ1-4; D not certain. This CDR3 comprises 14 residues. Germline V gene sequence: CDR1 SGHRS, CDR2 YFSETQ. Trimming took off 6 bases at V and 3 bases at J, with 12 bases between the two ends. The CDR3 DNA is TGCGCCAGCAATTCGGGAGCGCCTAATGAAAAACTGTTTTTT. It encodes CASNSGAPNEKLFF.

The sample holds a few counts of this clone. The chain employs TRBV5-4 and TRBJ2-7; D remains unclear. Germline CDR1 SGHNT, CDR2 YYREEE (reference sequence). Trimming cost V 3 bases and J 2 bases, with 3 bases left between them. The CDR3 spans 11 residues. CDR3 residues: CASSSAYEQYF. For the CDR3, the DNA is TGTGCCAGCAGCTCGGCCTACGAGCAGTACTTC. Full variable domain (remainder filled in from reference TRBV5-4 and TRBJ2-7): ETGVTQSPTHLIKTRGQQVTLRCSSQSGHNTVSWYQQALGQGPQFIFQYYREEENGRGNFPPRFSGLQFPNYSSELNVNALELDDSALYLCASSSAYEQYFGPGTRLTVT.

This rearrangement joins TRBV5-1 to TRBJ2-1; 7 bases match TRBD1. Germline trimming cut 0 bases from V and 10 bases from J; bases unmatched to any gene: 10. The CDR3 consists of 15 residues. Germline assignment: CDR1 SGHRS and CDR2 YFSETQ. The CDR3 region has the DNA TGCGCCAGCAGCTTGGCCCCGGGACAGCCTTTGGAGCAGTTCTTC. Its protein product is CASSLAPGQPLEQFF.

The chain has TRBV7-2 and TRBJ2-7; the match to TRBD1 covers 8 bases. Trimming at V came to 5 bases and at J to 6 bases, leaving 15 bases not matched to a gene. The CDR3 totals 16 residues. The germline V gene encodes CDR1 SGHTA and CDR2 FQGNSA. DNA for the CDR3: TGTGCCAGCAGCGAGAACTGGGACAGGCCCTACGCCGAGCAGTACTTC. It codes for CASSENWDRPYAEQYF.

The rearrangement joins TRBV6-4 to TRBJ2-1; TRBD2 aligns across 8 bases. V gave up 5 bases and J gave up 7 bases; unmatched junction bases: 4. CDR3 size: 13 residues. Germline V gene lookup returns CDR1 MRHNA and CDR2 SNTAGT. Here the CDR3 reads CASSPGLENEQFF. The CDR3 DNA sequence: TGTGCCAGCAGTCCGGGACTAGAGAATGAGCAGTTCTTC.